The next 3 T cell receptor beta chains were all read from a single sample in a study of CD8 T cells in Susac syndrome. With random hexamers, 0.5 to 1 ug RNA was reverse transcribed. TCRdb ran MiXCR on the immunoSEQ multiplex PCR reads and lists one entry per CDR3 protein. Of around 200,000 distinct CDR3 sequences in the sample, over 90% were seen once. What was sequenced was CD8+ T cells from PBMCs. These receptors came from a human donor with Susac syndrome.

This chain connects TRBV2 to TRBJ2-7; D tentatively reads TRBD1 or TRBD2 (5 bases each). Trimming pared 6 bases from V and 6 bases from J, leaving 15 bases between. Germline-derived CDR1 and CDR2 are SNHLY and FYNNEI. The CDR3 is 13 amino acids. In DNA form, the CDR3 reads TGTGCCAGCAGCGGGGCTGATTCCCTCGAGCAGTACTTC. It translates to CASSGADSLEQYF.

The chain combines TRBV12-3 or TRBV12-4 with TRBJ2-7; the match to TRBD1 covers 9 bases. CDR3 length: 17 amino acids. V lost 2 bases and J lost 2; bases outside the gene matches: 10. CDR3 sequence reads: CASSLRGTGLDPYEQYF. CDR3 bases: TGTGCCAGCAGTTTACGGGGGACAGGGCTGGATCCCTACGAGCAGTACTTC.

The rearrangement uses TRBV3-1 and TRBJ2-1, with D unclear. Between the trimmed V and J ends, which lost 6 bases and 3 bases, there was a span of 12 bases. The CDR3 covers 14 residues. Germline CDR1 and CDR2: LGHDT and YNNKEL (reference sequence). In DNA form, the CDR3 reads TGTGCCAGCAGTCCCCGATATGACTACAATGAGCAGTTCTTC. Translating it yields CASSPRYDYNEQFF.